A single sample gave rise to the 30 T cell receptor beta chains below, sequenced in a study of blood T cells in healthy people across ages. For the second PCR, which ran for about 7 to 11 cycles, a sample-barcoded 5' primer and a J-beta primer mix were used. MiXCR, run by TCRdb on the 5' RACE reads, gives a single entry per CDR3 protein. The sample carries under 950,000 distinct CDR3 sequences, 22% recorded once. Sequenced input: blood. All receptors derive from a man between 65 and 85 years old in good health.

The chain combines TRBV18 with TRBJ2-3, with 7 bases matching TRBD2. V was clipped by 5 bases and J by 0 bases; unmatched bases: 8. CDR1 is KGHSH, CDR2 LQKENI, per germline. CDR3 length equals 16 residues. CDR3: CASSTGTTMSTDTQYF. In nucleotides, the CDR3 is TGTGCCAGCTCAACCGGGACTACCATGAGCACAGATACGCAGTATTTT.

V and J are TRBV9 and TRBJ2-3, with 9 nucleotides matching TRBD2. The CDR3 has 15 amino acids. Germline values: CDR1 SGDLS, CDR2 YYNGEE. V trimming: 0 bases; J trimming: 6 bases; junction bases outside the gene matches: 5. CDR3 DNA: TGTGCCAGCAGCGTAGTAGCGGGGGCTTGGGATACGCAGTATTTT. Translating it yields CASSVVAGAWDTQYF.

This clonotype has only a few counts. The chain combines TRBV6-4 with TRBJ2-7; the match to TRBD1 covers 7 bases. The V and J ends lost 2 bases and 8 bases, in that order; junction bases with no gene match: 9. CDR1 is MRHNA, CDR2 SNTAGT, per germline. The CDR3 is 14 amino acids. DNA for the CDR3: TGTGCCAGCAGTGACACCGACAGGGACGGCCAGCAGTACTTC. This encodes CASSDTDRDGQQYF.

This clonotype has a handful of counts. The CDR3 is CASTDSSANYGYTF. Written as DNA, the CDR3 is TGTGCCAGCACCGACAGTTCAGCTAACTATGGCTACACCTTC. The genes are TRBV6-2 or TRBV6-3 and TRBJ1-2; D perhaps matches TRBD1 (5 bases). Germline lookup yields CDR1 MNHEY and CDR2 SVGEGT. CDR3 size: 14 residues. V lost 7 bases and J lost 0, with 12 bases in between.

V gene TRBV29-1 combines with J gene TRBJ2-5; D is uncertain. The J call may be faulty, since TRBJ2-7 better matches the DNA end. Looked up from germline, CDR1 is SQVTM and CDR2 is ANQGSEA. The CDR3 runs to 12 residues. In nucleotides, the CDR3 is TGCAGCGTTGAGGGAATAACCTACGAGCAGTACTTC. Its protein product is CSVEGITYEQYF.

This clonotype was recorded a few times. V is TRBV24-1 and J is TRBJ1-5; D unresolved. The CDR3 is 15 residues long. CDR1 KGHDR and CDR2 SFDVKD come from the germline V gene. Trimming left V 4 bases short and J 0 bases short, with 9 bases between. CDR3 in amino acids: CATSDLGYSNQPQHF. DNA for the CDR3: TGTGCCACCAGTGACCTGGGATATAGCAATCAGCCCCAGCATTTT.

This clonotype was seen only a few times. The junction does not match germline at one end; this may be a read error. The chain joins TRBV6-6 to TRBJ1-1; D is ambiguous. The germline V gene encodes CDR1 MNHNY and CDR2 SVGAGI (reference sequence). The CDR3 loop spans 14 amino acids. In nucleotides, the CDR3 is TGTGCCAGCAGTTTAATAGGGCTTGACACCGAAGCTTTCTTT. Amino acid sequence: CASSLIGLDTEAFF.

There are a few counts of this clonotype. The rearrangement uses TRBV19 and TRBJ2-5; D gene ambiguous. The V and J ends lost 10 bases and 7 bases respectively, with 22 bases between them. The germline V gene encodes CDR1 LNHDA and CDR2 SQIVND (reference sequence). The CDR3 has 14 residues. The DNA of the CDR3 is TGTGCCATTATCGTATCCGTCATGCCATGGACCCAGTACTTC. Translation: CAIIVSVMPWTQYF.

This chain connects TRBV5-5 to TRBJ2-3; TRBD2 matches at 7 bases. V trimming: 4 bases; J trimming: 3 bases; junction bases outside the gene matches: 20. This CDR3 has 19 amino acids. Per germline, CDR1 SGHKS and CDR2 YYEKEE (reference sequence). The chain's CDR3 is CASSATPVSGVSKTDTQYF. CDR3 DNA sequence: TGTGCCAGCAGCGCTACCCCCGTCAGCGGGGTTTCAAAGACAGATACGCAGTATTTT.

The genes are TRBV11-2 and TRBJ1-4, with D unclear. Germline V CDR1 and CDR2: SGHAT, FQNNGV. The CDR3 has 13 residues. Trimming cost V 5 bases and J 8 bases, with 12 bases left between them. CDR3 DNA sequence: TGTGCCAGCAGCGCACAGCCTGGGGAAAAACTGTTTTTT. This encodes CASSAQPGEKLFF.

This chain joins TRBV18 and TRBJ2-5, with unresolved D. The CDR3 has 13 amino acids. Germline V CDR1 and CDR2: KGHSH, LQKENI. V was trimmed by 3 bases and J by 5 bases, leaving 10 bases between them. Here the CDR3 DNA reads TGTGCCAGCTCACCGAACAGCCGGGAGACCCAGTACTTC. As protein: CASSPNSRETQYF.

There are a few counts of this clonotype. The chain couples TRBV3-1 to TRBJ2-2; maybe TRBD1 (5 bases). The CDR3 runs 15 residues. V shed 4 bases and J shed 3 bases, with 12 bases lying between them. Germline-derived CDR1 and CDR2 are LGHDT and YNNKEL (reference sequence). CDR3 nucleotides: TGTGCCAGCAGCCCAACAGGTTTTGACACCGGGGAGCTGTTTTTT. It yields the protein CASSPTGFDTGELFF. Using reference TRBV3-1 and TRBJ2-2 for the parts outside the CDR3, the full variable domain is DTAVSQTPKYLVTQMGNDKSIKCEQNLGHDTMYWYKQDSKKFLKIMFSYNNKELIINETVPNRFSPKSPDKAHLNLHINSLELGDSAVYFCASSPTGFDTGELFFGEGSRLTVL.

This clonotype was recorded a few times. The rearrangement links TRBV11-2 to TRBJ1-4; no clear D gene. Germline V gene data show CDR1 as SGHAT and CDR2 as FQNNGV. Trimming removed 1 base at V and 5 bases at J, with 8 bases between. The CDR3 has 14 residues. This chain's CDR3 is CASSLVNQNEKLFF. The DNA of the CDR3 is TGTGCCAGCAGCTTAGTAAACCAAAATGAAAAACTGTTTTTT.

The chain has TRBV18 and TRBJ2-7; D remains ambiguous. The germline V and J ends were trimmed by 2 bases and 6 bases, with 14 bases remaining between them. Germline V gives CDR1 KGHSH, CDR2 LQKENI. The CDR3 has 14 amino acids. For the CDR3, the DNA is TGTGCCAGCTCACCATTATGGGATTCTCCCGAGCAGTACTTC. This sequence encodes CASSPLWDSPEQYF.

As DNA, the CDR3 is TGCGCCAGCAGCTTGGACAGAAGACTAGCGGGGCAAGAGACCCAGTACTTC. Amino acids: CASSLDRRLAGQETQYF. V usage is TRBV5-1 and J usage is TRBJ2-5; 11 bases are a match to TRBD2. There are 17 residues in the CDR3. V lost 0 bases, J lost 2 bases, and 6 bases stayed unmatched. Germline-derived CDR1 and CDR2 are SGHRS and YFSETQ.

The chain couples TRBV7-2 to TRBJ2-1; tentative D call: TRBD2 (6 bases). V was trimmed by 5 bases and J by 6 bases, leaving 14 bases between them. Germline V gene data show CDR1 as SGHTA and CDR2 as FQGNSA. The CDR3 has 14 residues. CDR3 residues: CASSPGTEGNEQFF. CDR3 nucleotide sequence: TGTGCCAGCAGCCCCGGGACTGAGGGCAATGAGCAGTTCTTC.

In this sample, this clonotype turned up a few times. This chain joins TRBV6-2 or TRBV6-3 and TRBJ1-5; 9 bases align to TRBD1. Germline V lookup: CDR1 MNHEY, CDR2 SVGEGT. V shed 8 bases, J shed 0 bases, and the junction held 2 bases outside the gene matches. The CDR3 totals 14 residues. The CDR3 bases are TGTGCCAGCGGGACAGGGTTTAGCAATCAGCCCCAGCATTTT. Amino acids: CASGTGFSNQPQHF.

V is TRBV3-1 and J is TRBJ2-2, with D tentatively TRBD1 (5 bases). CDR3 length: 15 amino acids. In germline, CDR1 is LGHDT, CDR2 YNNKEL (reference sequence). The V end was cut by 0 bases, the J end by 6 bases, with 11 bases between. Here the CDR3 DNA reads TGTGCCAGCAGCCAAGATCTTAGGGGTTCCGGGGAGCTGTTTTTT. Encoded protein: CASSQDLRGSGELFF.

J is TRBJ2-7 and V is TRBV5-1; the match to TRBD1 covers 8 bases. V shed 4 bases and J 5 bases; nucleotides not matched to a gene: 8. This CDR3 has 14 residues. Per germline, CDR1 SGHRS and CDR2 YFSETQ. This CDR3 is CASSQGQGRHEQYF. CDR3 bases: TGCGCCAGCAGCCAAGGACAGGGTAGGCACGAGCAGTACTTC.

This clonotype was seen more than once but under ten times. The chain carries TRBV16 and TRBJ2-7; D ambiguous. The DNA end lines up better with TRBJ2-5; the J call may be wrong. The CDR3 is made up of 15 amino acids. CDR1 is KGHSY and CDR2 is FQNENV in the germline V gene. CDR3: CASSQSGVGQETQYF. The CDR3 coding sequence is TGTGCCAGCAGCCAATCTGGGGTCGGCCAAGAGACCCAGTACTTC.

V usage is TRBV29-1 and J usage is TRBJ2-1, with unresolved D. The ends were cut back, 5 bases at V and 4 bases at J, with 15 bases in the middle. The CDR3 is 14 residues long. The germline CDR1 and CDR2 sequences are SQVTM and ANQGSEA. The chain's CDR3 is CSVLGVDKYNEQFF. CDR3 DNA: TGCAGCGTTTTGGGCGTCGACAAGTACAATGAGCAGTTCTTC.

This clonotype appeared many times. The J gene is TRBJ1-5, the V gene TRBV25-1; D call uncertain. Per germline, CDR1 MGHDK and CDR2 SYGVNS. This CDR3 region has 15 residues. The ends were cut back, 3 bases at V and 0 bases at J, with 9 bases in the middle. The CDR3, as DNA: TGTGCCAGCAGTGAGGACCTGTATAGCAATCAGCCCCAGCATTTT. This codes for CASSEDLYSNQPQHF.

Only a few counts were recorded for this clonotype. The chain has TRBV20-1 and TRBJ1-1; TRBD1 matches at 7 bases. Germline-derived CDR1 and CDR2 are DFQATT and SNEGSKA (reference sequence). V shed 5 bases, J shed 1 base, and the junction held 7 bases outside the gene matches. This CDR3 is 14 amino acids long. The DNA of the CDR3 is TGCAGTGCTCAGAGACAGGGCGGGAACACTGAAGCTTTCTTT. Translation gives CSAQRQGGNTEAFF.

The table lists this clonotype with a few counts. The genes are TRBV5-6 and TRBJ1-3; the D gene is possibly TRBD1 (5 bases). CDR3 size: 16 residues. Trimming stripped 4 bases from V and 0 bases from J, with 14 bases between. Germline V CDR1 and CDR2: SGHDT, YYEEEE. CDR3: CASSRASRVSGNTIYF. The CDR3 nucleotides are TGTGCCAGCAGCCGAGCGTCCAGGGTCTCTGGAAACACCATATATTTT.

The table lists this clonotype with a few counts. The chain joins TRBV2 to TRBJ2-7, with 7 bases matching TRBD2. CDR1 and CDR2 from the germline V gene are SNHLY and FYNNEI. The CDR3 contains 14 residues. Trimming removed 4 bases from V and 2 bases from J; junction bases left unmatched: 5. This CDR3 is CASSGSGATYEQYV. The CDR3 nucleotides read TGTGCCAGCAGTGGCAGCGGGGCTACCTACGAGCAGTACGTC.

Here the CDR3 DNA reads TGTGCCAGCACCCTACAGGGTGTCACTGAAGCTTTCTTT. Translation: CASTLQGVTEAFF. The chain is built from TRBV12-3 or TRBV12-4 and TRBJ1-1; perhaps TRBD1 as D (6 bases). This CDR3 comprises 13 residues. Trimming removed 7 bases from V and 4 bases from J, with 13 bases in between.

This clonotype appeared a single time. The chain links TRBV10-3 to TRBJ2-2; TRBD2 matches 11 bases. The CDR3 runs to 20 residues. Germline loops: CDR1 ENHRY, CDR2 SYGVKD. Germline trimming cut 2 bases from V and 0 bases from J; bases unmatched to any gene: 11. CDR3 bases: TGTGCCATCAGTGAGCCCCCCCGGCGACTAGCGGGGACGAACACCGGGGAGCTGTTTTTT. Residues: CAISEPPRRLAGTNTGELFF.

This clonotype appeared a few times. The chain recombines TRBV9 with TRBJ1-4, with D possibly TRBD1 on 5 matching bases. Between the trimmed V and J ends, which lost 3 bases and 8 bases, there was a span of 14 bases. Germline V gives CDR1 SGDLS, CDR2 YYNGEE. The CDR3 contains 14 residues. In nucleotides, the CDR3 is TGTGCCAGCAGCGCCTACCGGGACGGGGAAAAACTGTTTTTT. It is translated as CASSAYRDGEKLFF.

Points on this clonotype: A much larger clonotype is one base distant, so this may be a read error. This chain connects TRBV7-9 to TRBJ2-2; D ambiguous. CDR3 length: 15 amino acids. Per germline, CDR1 SEHNR and CDR2 FQNEAQ (reference sequence). V was cut by 5 bases and J by 4 bases, with 14 bases left in between. DNA for the CDR3: TGTGCCAGCAGCATATCTACCGCGAGCACCGGGGAGCTGTTTTTT. It codes for CASSISTASTGELFF.

The chain carries TRBV20-1 and TRBJ2-1; 9 bases fit TRBD2. The CDR3 is 15 residues long. J was trimmed by 5 bases and V by 5 bases; bases with no gene match: 10. Per the germline V gene, CDR1 is DFQATT and CDR2 is SNEGSKA (reference sequence). CDR3 region: CSAAPPGLADNEQFF. The CDR3 nucleotides are TGCAGTGCTGCACCTCCGGGACTAGCCGACAATGAGCAGTTCTTC.